The 32 T cell receptor beta chains reported below all come from one sample, sequenced in a study of blood T cells in healthy people across ages. A second about 7 to 11 cycle PCR used barcoded and J-beta primers. Using its own MiXCR run on the 5' RACE reads, TCRdb lists one record per CDR3 protein. The sample gives 800,000 to 1,000,000 distinct CDR3 sequences, around 48% of which show up once; around 15% is in the top ten. The material sequenced was blood. The receptor source for this set is a man younger than 45 in good health.

This clonotype was counted between two and nine times. V gene TRBV29-1 combines with J gene TRBJ2-7; 7 bases line up with TRBD2. Germline V gene lookup returns CDR1 SQVTM and CDR2 ANQGSEA. Unmatched junction bases numbered 2, after V lost 5 bases and J lost 4 bases. CDR3 length: 11 residues. This CDR3 is CSVLGGYEQYF. Here the CDR3 DNA reads TGCAGCGTTCTCGGGGGGTACGAGCAGTACTTC.

This clonotype was observed a few times. The gene calls are TRBV6-6 and TRBJ2-3; TRBD2 agrees at 12 bases. Per germline, CDR1 MNHNY and CDR2 SVGAGI (reference sequence). CDR3 length equals 17 residues. V was pared by 8 bases and J by 1 base, with 10 bases of the junction left unmatched. The CDR3 region is CASSSGGALRGTDTQYF. CDR3 bases: TGTGCCAGCTCTAGCGGGGGGGCGTTACGGGGCACAGATACGCAGTATTTT.

In this sample, this clonotype turned up many times. This chain connects TRBV3-1 to TRBJ2-7; 8 positions match TRBD2. The CDR3 extends over 15 amino acids. CDR1 and CDR2 from the germline V gene are LGHDT and YNNKEL (reference sequence). Trimming at V came to 1 base and at J to 6 bases, leaving 8 bases not matched to a gene. The CDR3 DNA is TGTGCCAGCAGCCAAGTCGACTCGGGGGGGGTCGAGCAGTACTTC. This codes for CASSQVDSGGVEQYF.

The table lists this clonotype with a few counts. The rearrangement uses TRBV20-1 and TRBJ2-3, with D possibly being TRBD1 (5 bases). Germline CDR1 reads DFQATT; CDR2 reads SNEGSKA (reference sequence). Deletions cut 6 bases from V and 0 bases from J, with 16 bases between. This CDR3 is 15 amino acids long. The CDR3 nucleotides read TGCAGTGCCGAGAGCAGGGCCCGAAGCACAGATACGCAGTATTTT. It is translated as CSAESRARSTDTQYF.

This clonotype has just a few counts. The chain has TRBV4-1 and TRBJ2-3; 7 bases map to TRBD2. V lost 0 bases and J lost 5; bases outside the gene matches: 5. The CDR3 spans 15 residues. In germline, CDR1 is MGHRA, CDR2 YSYEKL. The CDR3 loop reads CASSQEGRDLDTQYF. The DNA for the CDR3 is TGCGCCAGCAGCCAAGAGGGGAGGGACTTAGATACGCAGTATTTT.

The chain couples TRBV28 to TRBJ2-7, with D perhaps given as TRBD1 or TRBD2 (6 bases each). The CDR3 length is 14 residues. Germline V CDR1 and CDR2: MDHEN, SYDVKM. V was shortened by 6 bases and J by 3 bases, with 15 bases between the two germline ends. The CDR3 loop is CASRPGGSYYEQYF. The DNA for the CDR3 is TGTGCCAGCAGGCCCGGGGGCTCCTACTACGAGCAGTACTTC.

This chain uses TRBV7-2 with TRBJ2-2; unclear D gene. Germline V CDR1 and CDR2: SGHTA, FQGNSA. CDR3 length: 12 residues. V lost 1 base to trimming and J lost 7 bases, with 4 bases between them. The CDR3 here is CASSLDLGELFF. CDR3 bases: TGTGCCAGCAGCTTAGATCTCGGGGAGCTGTTTTTT.

With regard to this clonotype: One end of the junction varies from germline; a read error may be responsible. V is TRBV24-1 and J is TRBJ2-7; D is uncertain. In germline, CDR1 is KGHDR, CDR2 SFDVKD. The length of the CDR3 is 15 residues. The CDR3 DNA is TGTGCCACCAGTGACCCGCGCACTCCCTCCAACGAGCAGTACTTC. Its translation is CATSDPRTPSNEQYF.

This chain links TRBV12-3 or TRBV12-4 with TRBJ1-4; D call uncertain. The length of the CDR3 is 15 residues. Trimming stripped 2 bases from V and 4 bases from J, with 11 bases between. The CDR3 DNA follows: TGTGCCAGCAGTTTATCCATGGCATTTAATGAAAAACTGTTTTTT. It translates to CASSLSMAFNEKLFF.

This clonotype has only one observation. The CDR3 nucleotides read TGTGCCAGCAGCTTAGGTGTCGGACCCGAAGTTTCAGACTCCTACGAGCAGTACTTC. Protein: CASSLGVGPEVSDSYEQYF. The chain employs TRBV7-8 and TRBJ2-7; D is unresolved. CDR1 and CDR2 (germline): SGHVS, FQNEAQ. V was clipped by 1 base and J by 0 bases, with 22 bases between them. CDR3 size: 19 residues. The complete variable domain, with remaining parts taken from reference TRBV7-8 and TRBJ2-7, reads GAGVSQSPRYKVAKRGQDVALRCDPISGHVSLFWYQQALGQGPEFLTYFQNEAQLDKSGLPSDRFFAERPEGSVSTLKIQRTQQEDSAVYLCASSLGVGPEVSDSYEQYFGPGTRLTVT.

This clonotype was observed a few times. V gene TRBV6-2 or TRBV6-3 combines with J gene TRBJ2-7; TRBD1 aligns across 7 bases. The CDR3 is 12 amino acids. The germline V gene encodes CDR1 MNHEY and CDR2 SVGEGT. V shed 5 bases and J 6 bases; nucleotides not matched to a gene: 4. The CDR3 region has the DNA TGTGCCAGCAGTGACAGGGCCATCGAGCAGTACTTC. Amino acids: CASSDRAIEQYF.

The chain employs TRBV4-1 and TRBJ1-2, with D unclear. The V end was cut by 4 bases, the J end by 3 bases, with 15 bases between. This CDR3 has 15 amino acids. The germline CDR1 and CDR2 sequences are MGHRA and YSYEKL. The CDR3 DNA reads TGCGCCAGCAGCCCTGGCGGACTTCATTACTATGGCTACACCTTC. It codes for CASSPGGLHYYGYTF.

The chain couples TRBV7-2 to TRBJ1-5, with D unclear. Germline V gives CDR1 SGHTA, CDR2 FQGNSA. V was shortened by 4 bases and J by 7 bases, with 11 bases between the two germline ends. CDR3 size: 13 residues. In DNA form, the CDR3 reads TGTGCCAGCAGCTCCTCGGTAGAGCAGCCCCAGCATTTT. Translated, it gives CASSSSVEQPQHF.

This clonotype has just a few counts. This chain connects TRBV6-4 to TRBJ2-3, with D tentatively TRBD1 (6 bases). The CDR3 is made up of 16 amino acids. Germline assignment: CDR1 MRHNA and CDR2 SNTAGT. V lost 0 bases and J lost 0, with 10 bases in between. The CDR3 region has the DNA TGTGCCAGCAGTGACTCGGCCAGGGGAAGCACAGATACGCAGTATTTT. This sequence encodes CASSDSARGSTDTQYF.

The chain recombines TRBV20-1 with TRBJ2-7, with 7 bases that match TRBD1. The CDR3 sequence is 14 residues long. CDR1 DFQATT and CDR2 SNEGSKA come from the germline V gene (reference sequence). V gave up 3 bases and J gave up 2 bases; unmatched junction bases: 7. The CDR3 region has the DNA TGCAGTGCTAGTCCCCGGGACAGTGCCTACGAGCAGTACTTC. Its translation: CSASPRDSAYEQYF.

Of note for this clonotype: The junction does not match germline at one end; this may be a read error. The chain combines TRBV12-3 or TRBV12-4 with TRBJ2-6; a possible D gene is TRBD1 (5 bases). The CDR3 sequence is 14 residues long. This chain's CDR3 is CASGESSGASVLTF. CDR3 nucleotide sequence: TGTGCCAGCGGGGAATCCTCTGGGGCCAGCGTCCTGACTTTC.

The gene calls are TRBV4-1 and TRBJ1-1; TRBD1 agrees at 10 bases. V trimming: 1 base; J trimming: 0 bases; junction bases outside the gene matches: 11. The CDR3 extends over 19 amino acids. Germline CDR1 is MGHRA and CDR2 is YSYEKL. CDR3 sequence reads: CASSQVYNRDRGLNTEAFF. The DNA of the CDR3 is TGCGCCAGCAGCCAAGTCTACAACCGGGACAGGGGACTGAACACTGAAGCTTTCTTT.

This chain joins TRBV5-1 and TRBJ2-3, with 9 bases fitting TRBD1. Germline V gene data show CDR1 as SGHRS and CDR2 as YFSETQ. J lost 4 bases, V lost 0 bases, and 18 bases had no gene match. The CDR3 consists of 20 residues. The CDR3 nucleotides read TGCGCCAGCAGCTTGGAATCGCTCCGGGACAGGGTAGGAGGGGCAGATACGCAGTATTTT. As protein: CASSLESLRDRVGGADTQYF.

The chain carries TRBV27 and TRBJ2-1, with a possible D match to TRBD2 (5 bases). The end of the DNA fits TRBJ2-7 better, so the J call may be wrong. Looked up from germline, CDR1 is MNHEY and CDR2 is SMNVEV (reference sequence). The CDR3 runs 14 residues. The DNA of the CDR3 is TGTGCCAGCAGTTTGGACGGACTGCCGCGCGAGCAGTACTTC. Its translation is CASSLDGLPREQYF.

V is TRBV12-3 or TRBV12-4 and J is TRBJ2-5; D is perhaps TRBD1 (5 bases). Trimming cost V 4 bases and J 11 bases, with 17 bases left between them. There are 13 residues in the CDR3. The CDR3 nucleotides are TGTGCCAGCAGTTGGGGCTCCCAGAATGAGCAGTACTTC. This sequence encodes CASSWGSQNEQYF.

V and J are TRBV5-1 and TRBJ2-4, with 12 positions matching TRBD1. With V trimmed by 4 bases and J by 13 bases, 12 bases remained unmatched. Germline CDR1 is SGHRS and CDR2 is YFSETQ. CDR3 length: 15 amino acids. As DNA, the CDR3 is TGCGCCAGCAGCGACCGGGACAGGGGGCTCTTGTTGCAGTACTTC. Its protein is CASSDRDRGLLLQYF.

This clonotype was seen repeatedly, ten times or more. The rearrangement joins TRBV27 to TRBJ2-3; 8 nucleotides line up with TRBD2. CDR1 and CDR2 (germline): MNHEY, SMNVEV (reference sequence). Germline trimming cut 9 bases from V and 1 base from J; bases unmatched to any gene: 3. This CDR3 has 13 residues. CDR3 DNA sequence: TGTGCCAGAGCTAGCGGGCGCACAGATACGCAGTATTTT. This encodes CARASGRTDTQYF.

A remark on this clonotype: Germline is not matched at one junction end, which may reflect a read error. DNA for the CDR3: TGCGCCGGCAGCCAAGATGTCGGGGGCGCGTACGAGCAGTACTTC. Amino acid sequence: CAGSQDVGGAYEQYF. V and J are TRBV4-3 and TRBJ2-7; D may correspond to TRBD1 or TRBD2 (6 bases each). The CDR3 runs 15 residues. CDR1 is LGHNA, CDR2 YSLEER, per germline.

This chain joins TRBV6-2 or TRBV6-3 and TRBJ1-2; perhaps TRBD1 as D (6 bases). V was shortened by 6 bases and J by 8 bases, with 16 bases between the two germline ends. CDR1 is MNHEY and CDR2 is SVGEGT in the germline V gene. The CDR3 has 13 residues. The CDR3 coding sequence is TGTGCCAGCAGCCGAACCCAGGGGCACGGCTACACCTTC. Translation gives CASSRTQGHGYTF.

The chain carries TRBV7-9 and TRBJ2-3, with D hard to call. Germline V lookup: CDR1 SEHNR, CDR2 FQNEAQ (reference sequence). There are 12 residues in the CDR3. V dropped 11 bases and J dropped 6 bases, with 15 bases sitting between them. Here the CDR3 reads CAAGPSLDTQYF. CDR3 coding DNA: TGTGCCGCTGGACCTTCCCTGGATACGCAGTATTTT. Supplemented by reference TRBV7-9 and TRBJ2-3, the full variable domain reads DTGVSQNPRHKITKRGQNVTFRCDPISEHNRLYWYRQTLGQGPEFLTYFQNEAQLEKSRLLSDRFSAERPKGSFSTLEIQRTEQGDSAMYLCAAGPSLDTQYFGPGTRLTVL.

The chain recombines TRBV12-5 with TRBJ1-2, with D possibly TRBD1 on 5 matching bases. The CDR3 runs 12 residues. V dropped 1 base and J dropped 8 bases, with 8 bases sitting between them. CDR1 and CDR2 from the germline V gene are LGHNT and FRNRAP. The CDR3 reads CASGLERGGYTF. The CDR3 DNA reads as TGTGCTAGTGGTTTGGAAAGGGGCGGCTACACCTTC.

The sample holds one count of this clonotype. The J gene is TRBJ2-4, the V gene TRBV20-1, with D unclear. The assigned J gene may be wrong: the sequence end matches TRBJ2-5 better. There are 17 residues in the CDR3. From germline, CDR1 is DFQATT and CDR2 SNEGSKA (reference sequence). The CDR3 is CSARDPRLGPLSETQYF. The CDR3 DNA follows: TGCAGTGCTAGAGATCCCCGTCTAGGCCCTTTGTCAGAGACCCAGTACTTC.

This clonotype was counted between two and nine times. V gene TRBV20-1 combines with J gene TRBJ2-1; 9 bases map to TRBD2. The J segment lost 6 bases and the V segment lost 2 bases, leaving 8 bases of the junction unmatched. The V gene's germline CDR1 is DFQATT and CDR2 SNEGSKA (reference sequence). The CDR3 has 15 residues. This chain's CDR3 is CSARSPGTSTNEQFF. The CDR3 DNA sequence: TGCAGTGCTAGAAGTCCCGGGACTAGCACCAATGAGCAGTTCTTC.

V is TRBV20-1 and J is TRBJ2-7; no clear D. The DNA end favors TRBJ2-4, so the J call may be wrong. Germline CDR1 reads DFQATT; CDR2 reads SNEGSKA (reference sequence). The CDR3 extends over 12 amino acids. CDR3 nucleotide sequence: TGCAGTGCTAGTACGGATAAAAACATTCAGTACTTC. Its protein is CSASTDKNIQYF.

V and J are TRBV12-3 or TRBV12-4 and TRBJ1-2; D uncertain. The CDR3 runs to 10 residues. V gave up 3 bases and J gave up 9 bases, with 5 bases separating them. CDR3 sequence reads: CASSLGSYTF. In nucleotides, the CDR3 is TGTGCCAGCAGTTTGGGGAGCTACACCTTC.

This clonotype has only a few counts. The chain carries TRBV11-1 and TRBJ2-3; no reliable D call. Germline V gives CDR1 SGHAT, CDR2 FQDESV (reference sequence). Trimming cost V 5 bases and J 0 bases, with 9 bases left between them. The CDR3 length is 14 residues. The CDR3 here is CASSGQASTDTQYF. For the CDR3, the DNA is TGTGCCAGCAGCGGGCAGGCTAGCACAGATACGCAGTATTTT.

The gene calls are TRBV9 and TRBJ2-5, with a tentative D call TRBD1 (5 bases). CDR1 SGDLS and CDR2 YYNGEE come from the germline V gene. Trimming took 1 base from V and 3 from J, leaving 10 bases between them. The CDR3 loop spans 14 amino acids. CDR3 in DNA: TGTGCCAGCAGCGTAACTACAGGCAAAGAGACCCAGTACTTC. Translating it yields CASSVTTGKETQYF.